The present TCR beta chain was sequenced within a study of control samples from healthy donors and cancer patients. Some clones are missing from TCRdb's copy, which holds only in-frame ones; the method was immunoSEQ multiplex PCR. The sample holds about 99,000 clones, around nine tenths seen once. Trimming removed 0 bases at V and 5 bases at J, with 7 bases between. Germline assignment: CDR1 MNHEY and CDR2 SVGEGT. This CDR3 has 14 residues. The V gene is TRBV6-2 or TRBV6-3, the J gene TRBJ2-2; D is unresolved. The sample taken for sequencing was PBMCs. The clonotype was recovered from a man between 60 and 75 years old with lung cancer. CDR3 coding DNA: TGTGCCAGCAGTTACTCGAGGCAAACCGGGGAGCTGTTTTTT. Protein product: CASSYSRQTGELFF.